What follows are 5 T cell receptor beta chains derived from one specimen sequenced in a study of regulatory T cells in long-lasting Graves disease. Building of the TCR beta libraries involved iRepertoire HTBI primers and Arm-PCR of CDR3 regions. TCRdb passed the multiplex PCR reads through MiXCR, listing each CDR3 protein once. The sample shows hundreds of thousands of distinct CDR3 sequences, roughly 14% of them seen only once. Indicated time point: newly diagnosed GD, antithyroid drugs for less than 3 months. RNA extracted from PBMCs served as the sequencing template. Another study also made use of these data, one on T cells in Graves' hyperthyroidism and ophthalmopathy.

The specimen was peripheral blood mononuclear cells (PBMCs), collected at new diagnosis, from a patient treated with antithyroid drugs. The receptor set was obtained from a man between 25 and 39 years old with Graves disease.

Ten or more counts support this clonotype. This chain uses TRBV6-1 with TRBJ1-1; tentative D call: TRBD1 (5 bases). The CDR3 spans 14 residues. The V end lost 6 bases, the J end lost 0 bases, and 11 bases lay between the germline ends. Germline assignment: CDR1 MNHNS and CDR2 SASEGT. Here the CDR3 reads CASRQRQLNTEAFF. In nucleotides, the CDR3 is TGTGCCAGCAGACAACGACAGTTGAACACTGAAGCTTTCTTT.

The sample holds a few counts of this clonotype. The chain has TRBV24-1 and TRBJ2-4, with D possibly TRBD1 on 6 matching bases. The CDR3 contains 15 residues. V lost 3 bases to trimming and J lost 4 bases, with 12 bases between them. Per the germline V gene, CDR1 is KGHDR and CDR2 is SFDVKD. The CDR3 DNA is TGTGCCACCAGTGATGGAAAGGGGACAAAAAACATTCAGTACTTC. This encodes CATSDGKGTKNIQYF.

This clonotype was found many times. The rearrangement links TRBV24-1 to TRBJ2-1, with 10 nucleotides matching TRBD2. The V gene's germline CDR1 is KGHDR and CDR2 SFDVKD. CDR3 length equals 14 residues. V gave up 9 bases and J gave up 13 bases; unmatched junction bases: 14. In DNA, the CDR3 is TGTGCCACCCCTACTAGCGGGGCACGCTTACTTCAGTTCTTC. Protein: CATPTSGARLLQFF.

In its sample, this clonotype was seen a few times. The genes are TRBV6-1 and TRBJ2-1; 8 bases match TRBD1. Germline CDR1 MNHNS, CDR2 SASEGT. This CDR3 region has 16 residues. With 6 bases clipped from V and 7 bases from J, the junction kept 14 bases outside the gene matches. DNA of the CDR3: TGTGCCAGCAGGACCGGACAGGGTTTATCCTTGAATGAGCAGTTCTTC. As protein: CASRTGQGLSLNEQFF.

The chain uses TRBV19 and TRBJ2-2; a weak D match, TRBD1 (6 bases). The length of the CDR3 is 15 residues. Germline V CDR1 and CDR2: LNHDA, SQIVND (reference sequence). V gave up 3 bases and J gave up 4 bases, with 12 bases separating them. The CDR3, as DNA: TGTGCCAGTAGTATTTTACAGGGTGCCACCGGGGAGCTGTTTTTT. Translated, it gives CASSILQGATGELFF.